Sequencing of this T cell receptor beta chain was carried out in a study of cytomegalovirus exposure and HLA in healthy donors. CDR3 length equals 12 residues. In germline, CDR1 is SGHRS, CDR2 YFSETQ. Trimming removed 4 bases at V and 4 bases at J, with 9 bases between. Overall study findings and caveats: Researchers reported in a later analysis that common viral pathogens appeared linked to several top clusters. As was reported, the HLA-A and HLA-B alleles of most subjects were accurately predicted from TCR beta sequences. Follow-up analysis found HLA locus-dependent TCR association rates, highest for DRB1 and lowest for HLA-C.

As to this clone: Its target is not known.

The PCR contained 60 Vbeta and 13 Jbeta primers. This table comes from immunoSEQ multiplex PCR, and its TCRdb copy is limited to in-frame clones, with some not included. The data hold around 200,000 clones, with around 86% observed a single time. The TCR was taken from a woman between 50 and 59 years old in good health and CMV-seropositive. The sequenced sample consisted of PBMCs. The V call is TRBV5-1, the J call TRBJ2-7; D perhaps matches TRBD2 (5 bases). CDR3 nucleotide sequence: TGCGCCAGCAGCGTAGACTATTACGAGCAGTACTTC. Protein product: CASSVDYYEQYF.